A selection of T cell receptor beta chains follows, all from one sample in a study of control samples from healthy donors and cancer patients. Method: immunoSEQ multiplex PCR; TCRdb's copy keeps in-frame clones and lacks some. Of 170,000 or so clones in the sample, approximately 95% were seen once. Sample: blood. These receptor sequences come from a man aged 18 to 29 in good health. The CDR3 runs from the conserved cysteine through the conserved F or W. A D gene is named only where the DNA matches it firmly. Not every row has a clone size; where given, it reads once, few, many or a size class.

j_gene: TRBJ1-6
v_gene: TRBV5-5
abundance: NA
d_gene: TRBD1
CDR3nt: TGTGCCAGCAGCTCTCTGGACAGGGGTAATTCACCCCTCCACTTT
CDR3aa: CASSSLDRGNSPLHF

j_gene: TRBJ1-2
v_gene: TRBV30
abundance: NA
d_gene: TRBD1
CDR3nt: TGTGCCTGGAAGATTCGGGACAGATATGGCTACACCTTC
CDR3aa: CAWKIRDRYGYTF

j_gene: TRBJ1-1
v_gene: TRBV24-1
abundance: NA
d_gene: TRBD1
CDR3nt: TGTGCCACCAGTGATCCAGGGGGCGCGGACACTGAAGCTTTCTTT
CDR3aa: CATSDPGGADTEAFF

j_gene: TRBJ2-1
v_gene: TRBV10-3
abundance: NA
d_gene: TRBD2
CDR3nt: TGTGCCATCAGTTCCGTAGGCGGGGGGAACAATGAGCAGTTCTTC
CDR3aa: CAISSVGGGNNEQFF

j_gene: TRBJ1-5
v_gene: TRBV5-1
abundance: NA
d_gene: NA
CDR3nt: TGCGCCAGCAGCTTGGAGGGTAAGAGCAATCAGCCCCAGCATTTT
CDR3aa: CASSLEGKSNQPQHF

j_gene: TRBJ2-7
v_gene: TRBV30
abundance: NA
d_gene: NA
CDR3nt: TGTGCCTCAGCCATTACCACCTACGAGCAGTACTTC
CDR3aa: CASAITTYEQYF

j_gene: TRBJ1-5
v_gene: TRBV3-1/TRBV3-2
abundance: NA
d_gene: NA
CDR3nt: TGTGCCAGCAGCCAAGCGGTTAGCAATCAGCCCCAGCATTTT
CDR3aa: CASSQAVSNQPQHF

j_gene: TRBJ2-6
v_gene: TRBV5-1
abundance: once
d_gene: NA
CDR3nt: TGCGCCAGCAGCTTACAGGGTAACGGTGGGGCCAACGTCCTGACTTTC
CDR3aa: CASSLQGNGGANVLTF

j_gene: TRBJ2-4
v_gene: TRBV9
abundance: NA
d_gene: NA
CDR3nt: TGTGCCAGCAGCCAAGACGGGGGGCGTATTCAGTACTTC
CDR3aa: CASSQDGGRIQYF

j_gene: TRBJ2-1
v_gene: TRBV19
abundance: NA
d_gene: NA
CDR3nt: TGTGCCAGTAGGAACAGGGCAATCCACAATGAGCAGTTCTTC
CDR3aa: CASRNRAIHNEQFF

j_gene: TRBJ1-1
v_gene: TRBV2
abundance: NA
d_gene: NA
CDR3nt: TGTGCCAGCAGTGAAGGACACACTGAAGCTTTCTTT
CDR3aa: CASSEGHTEAFF

j_gene: TRBJ1-3
v_gene: TRBV5-6
abundance: NA
d_gene: NA
CDR3nt: TGTGCCAGCAGCAAGTGGAATGGAAACACCATATATTTT
CDR3aa: CASSKWNGNTIYF

j_gene: TRBJ2-2
v_gene: TRBV28
abundance: NA
d_gene: TRBD1
CDR3nt: TGTGCCAGCAGTCGACAGGGGGCAGGGGAGCTGTTTTTT
CDR3aa: CASSRQGAGELFF

j_gene: TRBJ2-1
v_gene: TRBV27
abundance: NA
d_gene: TRBD2
CDR3nt: TGTGCCAGCAGTTCCACCGTAACTAGCGGTGAGCAGTTCTTC
CDR3aa: CASSSTVTSGEQFF

j_gene: TRBJ2-3
v_gene: TRBV5-4
abundance: once
d_gene: TRBD2
CDR3nt: TGTGCCAGCAGCTTGACTAGCGGGGGGGCCGAAGATACGCAGTATTTT
CDR3aa: CASSLTSGGAEDTQYF

j_gene: TRBJ2-6
v_gene: TRBV19
abundance: NA
d_gene: NA
CDR3nt: TGTGCCACTGGGGCCGAGGGCTCTGGGGCCAACGTCCTGACTTTC
CDR3aa: CATGAEGSGANVLTF

j_gene: TRBJ1-1
v_gene: TRBV2
abundance: once
d_gene: NA
CDR3nt: TGTGCCAGCCAAGCAAAGACAGGTACCAACACTGAAGCTTTCTTT
CDR3aa: CASQAKTGTNTEAFF

j_gene: TRBJ1-1
v_gene: TRBV24-1
abundance: NA
d_gene: NA
CDR3nt: TGTGCCACCAGTGATACTCACACTGAAGCTTTCTTT
CDR3aa: CATSDTHTEAFF

j_gene: TRBJ2-5
v_gene: TRBV23-1
abundance: NA
d_gene: NA
CDR3nt: TGCGCCAGCAGTCAAGCGGAGTTCGGTAAGGGGGTGGGGACCCAGTACTTC
CDR3aa: CASSQAEFGKGVGTQYF

j_gene: TRBJ2-7
v_gene: TRBV27
abundance: NA
d_gene: NA
CDR3nt: TGTGCCAGCAGTTTTACCGGGACAAATTACGAGCAGTACTTC
CDR3aa: CASSFTGTNYEQYF

j_gene: TRBJ2-1
v_gene: TRBV12-3/TRBV12-4
abundance: NA
d_gene: NA
CDR3nt: TGTGCCAGCTTTCCGGGGTACAATGAGCAGTTCTTC
CDR3aa: CASFPGYNEQFF

j_gene: TRBJ1-1
v_gene: TRBV5-4
abundance: NA
d_gene: NA
CDR3nt: TGTGCCAGCAGTAGTGTACAGGGCACTGAAGCTTTCTTT
CDR3aa: CASSSVQGTEAFF

j_gene: TRBJ2-5
v_gene: TRBV3-1/TRBV3-2
abundance: NA
d_gene: TRBD2
CDR3nt: TGTGCCAGCAGCCAAGGACCCGGGAGGGGCCAGTACTTC
CDR3aa: CASSQGPGRGQYF

j_gene: TRBJ1-4
v_gene: TRBV2
abundance: NA
d_gene: NA
CDR3nt: TGTGCCTGTACACCGGCAACTAATGAAAAACTGTTTTTT
CDR3aa: CACTPATNEKLFF

j_gene: TRBJ1-1
v_gene: TRBV21-1
abundance: NA
d_gene: NA
CDR3nt: TGTGCCAGCAGCAAAGCGGGACACCTGAACACTGAAGCTTTCTTT
CDR3aa: CASSKAGHLNTEAFF

j_gene: TRBJ1-1
v_gene: TRBV5-6
abundance: NA
d_gene: NA
CDR3nt: TGTGCCAGCAGCTCCGTCGGACCCGGGGGGACTGAAGCTTTCTTT
CDR3aa: CASSSVGPGGTEAFF

j_gene: TRBJ2-7
v_gene: TRBV6-1
abundance: NA
d_gene: NA
CDR3nt: TGTGCCAGCAGTGAGGTCGAAGGGGACGAGCAGTACTTC
CDR3aa: CASSEVEGDEQYF

j_gene: TRBJ1-1
v_gene: TRBV18
abundance: NA
d_gene: NA
CDR3nt: TGTGCCAGCTCGCCCCGGGCTACCCTGGGCACTGAAGCTTTCTTT
CDR3aa: CASSPRATLGTEAFF

j_gene: TRBJ2-7
v_gene: TRBV18
abundance: NA
d_gene: TRBD2
CDR3nt: TGTGCCAGCTCCCCGGGACTAGCAGTCAACGAGCAGTACTTC
CDR3aa: CASSPGLAVNEQYF

j_gene: TRBJ1-6
v_gene: TRBV5-1
abundance: few
d_gene: TRBD1
CDR3nt: TGCGCCAGCAGCTCGACAGGGGGCCTTAATTCACCCCTCCACTTT
CDR3aa: CASSSTGGLNSPLHF

j_gene: TRBJ1-3
v_gene: TRBV5-5
abundance: NA
d_gene: NA
CDR3nt: TGTGCCAGCAGCTTGGGTCCGGGTCAGATAGGAAACACCATATATTTT
CDR3aa: CASSLGPGQIGNTIYF

j_gene: TRBJ1-2
v_gene: TRBV5-5
abundance: NA
d_gene: TRBD1
CDR3nt: TGTGCCAGCAGCTTCGGGACAGCTTGGGGTTATGGCTACACCTTC
CDR3aa: CASSFGTAWGYGYTF

j_gene: TRBJ1-1
v_gene: TRBV19
abundance: NA
d_gene: NA
CDR3nt: TGTGCCAGTAGTATAGTGGGGGGCCTGAACACTGAAGCTTTCTTT
CDR3aa: CASSIVGGLNTEAFF

j_gene: TRBJ2-3
v_gene: TRBV6-4
abundance: few
d_gene: TRBD2
CDR3nt: TGTGCCAGCAGTGACTCTAGCGGGGCAGATACGCAGTATTTT
CDR3aa: CASSDSSGADTQYF

j_gene: TRBJ1-1
v_gene: TRBV10-3
abundance: once
d_gene: NA
CDR3nt: TGTGCCATCTCTGAGACAGATCTGAACACTGAAGCTTTCTTT
CDR3aa: CAISETDLNTEAFF

j_gene: TRBJ2-2
v_gene: TRBV5-1
abundance: NA
d_gene: TRBD1
CDR3nt: TGCGCCAGCAGCTTACAGGGGCCCGGGGAGCTGTTTTTT
CDR3aa: CASSLQGPGELFF

j_gene: TRBJ2-5
v_gene: TRBV5-1
abundance: NA
d_gene: TRBD2
CDR3nt: TGCGCCAGCAGCCCGTTAGGCGGGGGGGTAACAGTACGGGACTTC
CDR3aa: CASSPLGGGVTVRDF

j_gene: TRBJ1-5
v_gene: TRBV5-5
abundance: NA
d_gene: NA
CDR3nt: TGTGCCAGCAGCTTAGTAGGGGGGGCTCAGCCCCAGCATTTT
CDR3aa: CASSLVGGAQPQHF

j_gene: TRBJ2-5
v_gene: TRBV7-3
abundance: NA
d_gene: TRBD1
CDR3nt: TGTGCCAGCAGCACCACAGGGGGCGGGGGAGAGACCCAGTACTTC
CDR3aa: CASSTTGGGGETQYF

j_gene: TRBJ2-3
v_gene: TRBV25-1
abundance: once
d_gene: TRBD2
CDR3nt: TGTGCCAGCAGTGAGAGCGGGGGGGTACCAGATACGCAGTATTTT
CDR3aa: CASSESGGVPDTQYF

j_gene: TRBJ1-2
v_gene: TRBV18
abundance: NA
d_gene: TRBD1
CDR3nt: TGTGCCAGCTCCCCCGGACAGGGGGGAAGGGATGGCTACACCTTC
CDR3aa: CASSPGQGGRDGYTF

j_gene: TRBJ2-2
v_gene: TRBV18
abundance: NA
d_gene: TRBD1
CDR3nt: TGTGCCAGCTCACTACAGGGGGCCGGAGACCCTACCGGGGAGCTGTTTTTT
CDR3aa: CASSLQGAGDPTGELFF

j_gene: TRBJ2-1
v_gene: TRBV19
abundance: once
d_gene: TRBD1
CDR3nt: TGTGCCAGTAGTATCGGGACAGGGGCGCGGCAATCCCCCTACAATGAGCAGTTCTTC
CDR3aa: CASSIGTGARQSPYNEQFF

j_gene: TRBJ1-4
v_gene: TRBV2
abundance: NA
d_gene: TRBD1
CDR3nt: TGTGCCAGCAGTGAAGGGACAGGGGGCGGGTTCAGGGAAAAACTGTTTTTT
CDR3aa: CASSEGTGGGFREKLFF

j_gene: TRBJ2-3
v_gene: TRBV3-1/TRBV3-2
abundance: NA
d_gene: NA
CDR3nt: TGTGCCAGCAGCCAAAATCCTAGCAGCACAGATACGCAGTATTTT
CDR3aa: CASSQNPSSTDTQYF

j_gene: TRBJ1-3
v_gene: TRBV25-1
abundance: NA
d_gene: NA
CDR3nt: TGTGCCAGCAGTAGTACGGGGTTGGGAAACACCATATATTTT
CDR3aa: CASSSTGLGNTIYF

j_gene: TRBJ2-3
v_gene: TRBV5-8
abundance: NA
d_gene: TRBD1
CDR3nt: TGTGCCAGCAGCTACAGGGGGCTGGGAGATACGCAGTATTTT
CDR3aa: CASSYRGLGDTQYF

j_gene: TRBJ1-2
v_gene: TRBV3-1/TRBV3-2
abundance: NA
d_gene: NA
CDR3nt: TGTGCCAGCAGCCAAGTTCGAGAGTATGGCTACACCTTC
CDR3aa: CASSQVREYGYTF